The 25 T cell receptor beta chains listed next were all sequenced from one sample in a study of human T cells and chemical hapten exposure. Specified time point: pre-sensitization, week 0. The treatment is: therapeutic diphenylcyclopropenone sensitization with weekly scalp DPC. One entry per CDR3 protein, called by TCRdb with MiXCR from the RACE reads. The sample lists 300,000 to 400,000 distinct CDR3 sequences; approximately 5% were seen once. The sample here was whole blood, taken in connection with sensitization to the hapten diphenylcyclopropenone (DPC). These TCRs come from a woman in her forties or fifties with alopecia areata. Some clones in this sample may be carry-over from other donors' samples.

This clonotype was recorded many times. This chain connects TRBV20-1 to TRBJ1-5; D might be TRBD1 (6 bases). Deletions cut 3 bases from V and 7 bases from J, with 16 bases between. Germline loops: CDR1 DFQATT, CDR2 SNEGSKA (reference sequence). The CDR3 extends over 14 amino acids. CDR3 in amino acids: CSARPPGADQPQHF. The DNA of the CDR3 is TGCAGTGCTAGGCCCCCGGGGGCGGACCAGCCCCAGCATTTT.

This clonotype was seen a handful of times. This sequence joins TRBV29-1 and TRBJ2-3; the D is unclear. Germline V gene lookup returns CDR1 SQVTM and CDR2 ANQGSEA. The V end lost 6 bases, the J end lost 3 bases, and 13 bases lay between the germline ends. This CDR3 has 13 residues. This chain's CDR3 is CSVPLGRTDTQYF. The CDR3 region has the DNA TGCAGCGTCCCCCTTGGCCGAACAGATACGCAGTATTTT.

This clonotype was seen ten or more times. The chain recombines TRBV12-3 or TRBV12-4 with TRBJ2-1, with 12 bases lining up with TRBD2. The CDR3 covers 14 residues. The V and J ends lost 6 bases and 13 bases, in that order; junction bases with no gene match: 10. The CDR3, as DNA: TGTGCCAGCAGCACTAGCGGGGGGCCAGGGTCCCAGTTCTTC. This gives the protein CASSTSGGPGSQFF.

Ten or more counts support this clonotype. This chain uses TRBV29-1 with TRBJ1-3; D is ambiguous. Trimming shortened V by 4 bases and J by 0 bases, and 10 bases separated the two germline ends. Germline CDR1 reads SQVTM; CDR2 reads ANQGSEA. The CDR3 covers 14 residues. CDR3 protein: CSVAVTSSGNTIYF. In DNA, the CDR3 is TGCAGCGTTGCAGTTACGAGCTCTGGAAACACCATATATTTT.

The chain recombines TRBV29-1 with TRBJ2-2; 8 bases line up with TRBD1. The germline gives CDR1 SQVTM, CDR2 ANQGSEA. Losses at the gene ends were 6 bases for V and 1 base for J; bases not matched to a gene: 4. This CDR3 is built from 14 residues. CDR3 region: CSVLGQGNTGELFF. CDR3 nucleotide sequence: TGCAGCGTCCTAGGACAGGGGAACACCGGGGAGCTGTTTTTT.

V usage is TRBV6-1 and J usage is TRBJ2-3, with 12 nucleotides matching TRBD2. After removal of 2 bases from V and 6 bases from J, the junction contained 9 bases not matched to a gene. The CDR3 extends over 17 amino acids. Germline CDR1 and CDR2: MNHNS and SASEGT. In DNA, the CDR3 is TGTGCCAGCAGTGAATTTCGGGCTAGCGGGGGGGCTGATACGCAGTATTTT. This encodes CASSEFRASGGADTQYF.

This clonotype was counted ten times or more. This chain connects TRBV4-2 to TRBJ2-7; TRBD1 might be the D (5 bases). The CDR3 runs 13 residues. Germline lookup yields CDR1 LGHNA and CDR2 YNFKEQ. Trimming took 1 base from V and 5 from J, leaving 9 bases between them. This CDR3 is CASSQAGQHEQYF. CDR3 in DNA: TGTGCCAGCAGCCAAGCAGGACAACACGAGCAGTACTTC.

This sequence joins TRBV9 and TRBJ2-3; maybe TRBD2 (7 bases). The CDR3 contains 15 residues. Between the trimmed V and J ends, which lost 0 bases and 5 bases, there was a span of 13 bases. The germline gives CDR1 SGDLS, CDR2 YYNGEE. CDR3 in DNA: TGTGCCAGCAGCGTAGGGGGGGGCCAGGAAGATACGCAGTATTTT. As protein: CASSVGGGQEDTQYF.

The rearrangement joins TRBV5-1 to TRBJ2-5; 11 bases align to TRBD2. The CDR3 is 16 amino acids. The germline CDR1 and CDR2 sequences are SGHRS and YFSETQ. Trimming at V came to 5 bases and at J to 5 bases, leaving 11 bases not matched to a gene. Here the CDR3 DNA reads TGCGCCAGCAGTAGGAGACTAGCGGGACCACAGGAGACCCAGTACTTC. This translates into CASSRRLAGPQETQYF.

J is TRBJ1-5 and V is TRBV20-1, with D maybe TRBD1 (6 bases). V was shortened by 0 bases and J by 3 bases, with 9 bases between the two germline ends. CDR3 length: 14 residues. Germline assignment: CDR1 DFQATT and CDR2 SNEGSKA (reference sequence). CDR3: CSARDGGNNQPQHF. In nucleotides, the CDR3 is TGCAGTGCTAGAGATGGGGGCAACAATCAGCCCCAGCATTTT.

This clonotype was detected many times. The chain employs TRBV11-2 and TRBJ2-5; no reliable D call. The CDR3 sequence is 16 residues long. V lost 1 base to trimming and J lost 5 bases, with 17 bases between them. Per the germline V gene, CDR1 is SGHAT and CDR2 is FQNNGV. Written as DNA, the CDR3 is TGTGCCAGCAGCTTAGTCGGACGCCTAGGGCGGGAGACCCAGTACTTC. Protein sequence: CASSLVGRLGRETQYF.

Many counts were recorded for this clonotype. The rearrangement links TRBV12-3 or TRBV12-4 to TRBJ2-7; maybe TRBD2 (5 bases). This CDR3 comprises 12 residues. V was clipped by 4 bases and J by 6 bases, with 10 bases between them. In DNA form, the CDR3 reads TGTGCCAGCAGTTCCCCAGGAGGCGAGCAGTACTTC. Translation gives CASSSPGGEQYF.

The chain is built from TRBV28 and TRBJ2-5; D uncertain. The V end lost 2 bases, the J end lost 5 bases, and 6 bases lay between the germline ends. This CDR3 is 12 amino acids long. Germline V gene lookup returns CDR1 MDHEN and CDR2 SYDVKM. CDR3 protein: CASSLRAETQYF. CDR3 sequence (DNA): TGTGCCAGCAGTTTACGGGCGGAGACCCAGTACTTC.

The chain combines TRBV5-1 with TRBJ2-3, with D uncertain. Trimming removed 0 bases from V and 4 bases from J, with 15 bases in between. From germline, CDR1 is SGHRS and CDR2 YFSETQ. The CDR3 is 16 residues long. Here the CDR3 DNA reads TGCGCCAGCAGCTTGGATCCGAGGCCCCCCGCAGATACGCAGTATTTT. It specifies CASSLDPRPPADTQYF.

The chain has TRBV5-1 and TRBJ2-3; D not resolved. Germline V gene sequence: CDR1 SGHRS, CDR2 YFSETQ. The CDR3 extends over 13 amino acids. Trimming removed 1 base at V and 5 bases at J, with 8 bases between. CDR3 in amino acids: CASSLPQEDTQYF. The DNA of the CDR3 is TGCGCCAGCAGCTTGCCTCAAGAAGATACGCAGTATTTT.

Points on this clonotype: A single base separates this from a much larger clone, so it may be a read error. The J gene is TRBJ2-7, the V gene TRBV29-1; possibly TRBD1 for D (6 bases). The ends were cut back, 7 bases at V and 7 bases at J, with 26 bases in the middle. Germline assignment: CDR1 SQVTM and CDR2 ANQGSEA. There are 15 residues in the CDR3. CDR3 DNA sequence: TGCAGCGCCCGTCGCAGGTCAGGGGTCTCTGGGGAGCAGTACTTC. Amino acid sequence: CSARRRSGVSGEQYF.

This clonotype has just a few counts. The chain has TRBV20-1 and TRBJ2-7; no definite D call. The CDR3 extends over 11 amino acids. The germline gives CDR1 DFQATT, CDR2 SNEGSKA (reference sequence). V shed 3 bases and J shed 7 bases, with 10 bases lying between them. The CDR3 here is CSARLDREQYF. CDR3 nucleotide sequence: TGCAGTGCTAGGTTAGACCGAGAGCAGTACTTC.

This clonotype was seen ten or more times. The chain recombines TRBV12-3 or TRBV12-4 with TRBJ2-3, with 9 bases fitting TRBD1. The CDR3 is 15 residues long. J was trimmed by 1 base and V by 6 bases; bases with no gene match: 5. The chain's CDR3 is CASRLDRGGTDTQYF. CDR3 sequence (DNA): TGTGCCAGCAGGTTGGACAGGGGAGGCACAGATACGCAGTATTTT.

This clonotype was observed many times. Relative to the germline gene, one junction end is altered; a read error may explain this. The CDR3 DNA follows: TGCGGTGCTAGAGATGGAAAGACAAGTAGCAATCAGCCCCAGCATTTT. Encoded protein: CGARDGKTSSNQPQHF. This chain joins TRBV20-1 and TRBJ1-5, with D unclear. From germline, CDR1 is DFQATT and CDR2 SNEGSKA (reference sequence). The CDR3 is made up of 16 amino acids.

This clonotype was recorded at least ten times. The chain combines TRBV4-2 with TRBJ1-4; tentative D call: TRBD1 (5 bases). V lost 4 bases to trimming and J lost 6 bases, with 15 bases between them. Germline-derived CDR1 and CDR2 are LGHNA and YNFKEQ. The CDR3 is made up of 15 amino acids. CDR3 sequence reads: CASSLTGTGHEKLFF. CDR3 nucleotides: TGTGCCAGCAGCCTTACCGGGACGGGCCATGAAAAACTGTTTTTT.

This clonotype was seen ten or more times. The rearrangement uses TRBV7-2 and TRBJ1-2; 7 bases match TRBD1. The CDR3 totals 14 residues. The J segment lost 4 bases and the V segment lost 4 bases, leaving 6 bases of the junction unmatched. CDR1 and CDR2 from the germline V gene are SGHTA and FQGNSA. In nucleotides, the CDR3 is TGTGCCAGCAGCTCTGACAGGGCAATCTATGGCTACACCTTC. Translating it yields CASSSDRAIYGYTF.

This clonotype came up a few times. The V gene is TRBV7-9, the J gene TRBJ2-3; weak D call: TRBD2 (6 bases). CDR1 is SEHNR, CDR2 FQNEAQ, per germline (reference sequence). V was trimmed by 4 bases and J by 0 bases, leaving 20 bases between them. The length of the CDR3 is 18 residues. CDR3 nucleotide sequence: TGTGCCAGCAGCTCATCTGTCCGGGGGAAAACTAGCACAGATACGCAGTATTTT. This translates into CASSSSVRGKTSTDTQYF.

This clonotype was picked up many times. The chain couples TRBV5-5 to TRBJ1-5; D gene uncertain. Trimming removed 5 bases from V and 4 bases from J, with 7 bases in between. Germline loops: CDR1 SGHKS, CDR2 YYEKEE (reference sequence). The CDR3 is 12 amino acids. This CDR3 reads CASSNPNQPQHF. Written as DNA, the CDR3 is TGTGCCAGCAGTAATCCAAATCAGCCCCAGCATTTT. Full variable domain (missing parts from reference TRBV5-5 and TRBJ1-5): DAGVTQSPTHLIKTRGQQVTLRCSPISGHKSVSWYQQVLGQGPQFIFQYYEKEERGRGNFPDRFSARQFPNYSSELNVNALLLGDSALYLCASSNPNQPQHFGDGTRLSIL.

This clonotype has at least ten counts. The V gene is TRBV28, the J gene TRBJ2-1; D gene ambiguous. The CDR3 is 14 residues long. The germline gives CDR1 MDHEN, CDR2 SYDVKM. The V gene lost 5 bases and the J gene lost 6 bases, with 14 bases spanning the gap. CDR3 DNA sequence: TGTGCCAGCAGTCCTCATTCCCTTACCAATGAGCAGTTCTTC. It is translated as CASSPHSLTNEQFF.

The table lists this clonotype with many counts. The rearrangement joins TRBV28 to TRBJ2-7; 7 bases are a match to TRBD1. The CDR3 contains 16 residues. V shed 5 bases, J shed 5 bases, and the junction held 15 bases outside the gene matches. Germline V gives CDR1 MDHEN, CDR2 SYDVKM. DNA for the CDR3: TGTGCCAGCAGTCCTGACGACAGGGTCCTAAAGAACGAGCAGTACTTC. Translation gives CASSPDDRVLKNEQYF.